These T cell receptor beta chains were read from a single sample in a study of early T cells in non-severe SARS-CoV-2 infection. TCRdb reanalysed the 5' RACE reads using MiXCR and keeps one entry per CDR3 protein. The data hold more than 60,000 distinct CDR3 sequences, with around 12% observed a single time. The starting material was whole blood, obtained at baseline. The receptors shown here come from an adult who was a healthcare worker with PCR-confirmed SARS-CoV-2 infection or an uninfected control (not recorded which). The donor label of this sample is uncertain. Each CDR3 is given with its conserved first and last residue. The order of the fields is D gene, clone size, V gene, J gene, CDR3 DNA, CDR3 protein. A D gene is named only where the DNA matches it firmly. Clone size is given for some rows only: seen once, a few or many times, or a class if the clone is expanded.

d_call: TRBD1
clone_size: few
v_call: TRBV7-9
j_call: TRBJ1-5
cdr3_nt: TGTGCCAGCAGCTGCCGGGACAGGGACCCAAATCAGCCCCAGCATTTT
cdr3_aa: CASSCRDRDPNQPQHF

d_call: -
clone_size: -
v_call: TRBV4-1
j_call: TRBJ2-3
cdr3_nt: TGCGCCAGCAGCCAAACGGAACAGGGAACAGATACGCAGTATTTT
cdr3_aa: CASSQTEQGTDTQYF

d_call: TRBD1
clone_size: -
v_call: TRBV6-5
j_call: TRBJ2-5
cdr3_nt: TGTGCCAGCAGTTACGACAGGGGGGGTGAGACCCAGTACTTC
cdr3_aa: CASSYDRGGETQYF

d_call: -
clone_size: -
v_call: TRBV2
j_call: TRBJ1-1
cdr3_nt: TGTGCCAGCAGTGGCCCTATGAACACTGAAGCTTTCTTT
cdr3_aa: CASSGPMNTEAFF

d_call: -
clone_size: few
v_call: TRBV5-1
j_call: TRBJ2-4
cdr3_nt: TGCGCCAGCAGCGCATCACAGGGCGGCGGAAACATTCAGTACTTC
cdr3_aa: CASSASQGGGNIQYF

d_call: -
clone_size: -
v_call: TRBV11-2
j_call: TRBJ1-6
cdr3_nt: TGTGCCAGCGGCCCAGTGGGGTTAAATTCACCCCTCCACTTT
cdr3_aa: CASGPVGLNSPLHF

d_call: -
clone_size: few
v_call: TRBV5-1
j_call: TRBJ2-1
cdr3_nt: TGCGCCAGCAGCTTTGGAGGGGGCTACAATGAGCAGTTCTTC
cdr3_aa: CASSFGGGYNEQFF

d_call: -
clone_size: few
v_call: TRBV19
j_call: TRBJ1-5
cdr3_nt: TGTGCCAGTAGTCCACAGGGATTTCAGCCCCAGCATTTT
cdr3_aa: CASSPQGFQPQHF

d_call: TRBD2
clone_size: many
v_call: TRBV3-1
j_call: TRBJ2-5
cdr3_nt: TGTGCCAGCAGCCCCGGACTAGCGGGGGCTGAGACCCAGTACTTC
cdr3_aa: CASSPGLAGAETQYF

d_call: -
clone_size: many
v_call: TRBV14
j_call: TRBJ1-2
cdr3_nt: TGTGCCAGCAGGTCCGGGACGGACTATGGCTACACCTTC
cdr3_aa: CASRSGTDYGYTF

d_call: -
clone_size: -
v_call: TRBV3-1
j_call: TRBJ1-1
cdr3_nt: TGTGCCAGCAGCCATGGGGGGGACACTGAAGCTTTCTTT
cdr3_aa: CASSHGGDTEAFF

d_call: -
clone_size: -
v_call: TRBV7-8
j_call: TRBJ2-5
cdr3_nt: TGTGCCAGCAGCTTAGTCATGGGGGAGACCCAGTACTTC
cdr3_aa: CASSLVMGETQYF

d_call: TRBD1
clone_size: -
v_call: TRBV7-9
j_call: TRBJ2-1
cdr3_nt: TGTGCCAGCAGCACCAGGACAGGGGCTACTAATGAGCAGTTCTTC
cdr3_aa: CASSTRTGATNEQFF

d_call: -
clone_size: few
v_call: TRBV12-3/TRBV12-4
j_call: TRBJ1-1
cdr3_nt: TGTGCCAGCAGGCCCTGGAGGAACCCTGAAGCTTTCTTT
cdr3_aa: CASRPWRNPEAFF

d_call: TRBD2
clone_size: -
v_call: TRBV7-8
j_call: TRBJ2-5
cdr3_nt: TGTGCCAGCAGCTCCGGGACTAGCGGCTCGAAGACCCAGTACTTC
cdr3_aa: CASSSGTSGSKTQYF

d_call: -
clone_size: few
v_call: TRBV12-5
j_call: TRBJ1-2
cdr3_nt: TGTGCTAGTGGTCTCAGAGGTCTCCGTGGCTACACCTTC
cdr3_aa: CASGLRGLRGYTF

d_call: TRBD1
clone_size: few
v_call: TRBV20-1
j_call: TRBJ2-1
cdr3_nt: TGCAGTGCAACTTCCGGGACAGGGGAATATGAGCAGTTCTTC
cdr3_aa: CSATSGTGEYEQFF

d_call: -
clone_size: few
v_call: TRBV3-1
j_call: TRBJ2-1
cdr3_nt: TGTGCCAGCAGCCAAGCTGACAATGAGCAGTTCTTC
cdr3_aa: CASSQADNEQFF

d_call: -
clone_size: -
v_call: TRBV10-1
j_call: TRBJ2-3
cdr3_nt: TGCGCCAGCAGTCCGACCCGGACTGGGCCGGATACGCAGTATTTT
cdr3_aa: CASSPTRTGPDTQYF

d_call: -
clone_size: medium-sized
v_call: TRBV24-1
j_call: TRBJ2-4
cdr3_nt: TGTGCCACCAGTGAGACTAGGGGTGGCGAAAACATTCAGTACTTC
cdr3_aa: CATSETRGGENIQYF

d_call: TRBD2
clone_size: few
v_call: TRBV7-3
j_call: TRBJ2-3
cdr3_nt: TGTGCCAGCTCCAGCGGGGTCAGCACAGATACGCAGTATTTT
cdr3_aa: CASSSGVSTDTQYF

d_call: -
clone_size: -
v_call: TRBV6-2/TRBV6-3
j_call: TRBJ1-1
cdr3_nt: TGTGCCAGCAGGACTGGGTTCACTGAAGCTTTCTTT
cdr3_aa: CASRTGFTEAFF

d_call: -
clone_size: few
v_call: TRBV7-8
j_call: TRBJ2-4
cdr3_nt: TGTGCCAGCAGCCGGGGTGCTCACATTCAGTACTTC
cdr3_aa: CASSRGAHIQYF

d_call: -
clone_size: -
v_call: TRBV5-4
j_call: TRBJ1-6
cdr3_nt: TGTGCCAGCAGCCTCGACAGTTTATCGTCTTCACCCCTCCACTTT
cdr3_aa: CASSLDSLSSSPLHF

d_call: -
clone_size: -
v_call: TRBV25-1
j_call: TRBJ2-3
cdr3_nt: TGTGCCAGCAGTGAATCCCTGGCAGGGGACCCCACAGATACGCAGTATTTT
cdr3_aa: CASSESLAGDPTDTQYF

d_call: TRBD2
clone_size: few
v_call: TRBV6-5
j_call: TRBJ2-2
cdr3_nt: TGTGCCAGCAGTTACGTTCCCCAGCGGGGTACCGGGGAGCTGTTTTTT
cdr3_aa: CASSYVPQRGTGELFF

d_call: -
clone_size: -
v_call: TRBV10-3
j_call: TRBJ2-3
cdr3_nt: TGTGCCATCAGTGAGCCCAGGGTCTCTGGAGATACGCAGTATTTT
cdr3_aa: CAISEPRVSGDTQYF

d_call: -
clone_size: few
v_call: TRBV10-3
j_call: TRBJ1-1
cdr3_nt: TGTGCCATCAGTGACGTTGGATATGAAGCTTTCTTT
cdr3_aa: CAISDVGYEAFF

d_call: -
clone_size: many
v_call: TRBV2
j_call: TRBJ2-6
cdr3_nt: TGTGCCAGCAGTGGATGGTCCGGGGCCAACGTCCTGACTTTC
cdr3_aa: CASSGWSGANVLTF

d_call: -
clone_size: -
v_call: TRBV29-1
j_call: TRBJ2-1
cdr3_nt: TGCAGCGTTGGACAGGACCTACAGGATGAGCAGTTCTTC
cdr3_aa: CSVGQDLQDEQFF

d_call: TRBD1
clone_size: few
v_call: TRBV6-1
j_call: TRBJ1-2
cdr3_nt: TGTGCCAGCAGCGCTCCAGGGGGCGCCGGCTATGGCTACACCTTC
cdr3_aa: CASSAPGGAGYGYTF

d_call: -
clone_size: few
v_call: TRBV5-1
j_call: TRBJ2-2
cdr3_nt: TGCGCCAGCAGCTTGTTGGGGGACACCGGGGAGCTGTTTTTT
cdr3_aa: CASSLLGDTGELFF

d_call: -
clone_size: -
v_call: TRBV19
j_call: TRBJ2-1
cdr3_nt: TGTGCCAGTAGTATAACCGGAGGGGCGTACAATGAGCAGTTCTTC
cdr3_aa: CASSITGGAYNEQFF

d_call: -
clone_size: many
v_call: TRBV5-1
j_call: TRBJ1-5
cdr3_nt: TGCGCCAGCAGCTTGGGGGGTTCTGGACAGCCCCAGCATTTT
cdr3_aa: CASSLGGSGQPQHF

d_call: TRBD1
clone_size: -
v_call: TRBV7-9
j_call: TRBJ2-5
cdr3_nt: TGTGCCAGCAGTTGGACAGGCACAGAGACCCAGTACTTC
cdr3_aa: CASSWTGTETQYF

d_call: -
clone_size: many
v_call: TRBV7-8
j_call: TRBJ2-1
cdr3_nt: TGTGCCAGCAGCTTGTGGGGCCCGCACGATGAGCAGTTCTTC
cdr3_aa: CASSLWGPHDEQFF

d_call: -
clone_size: -
v_call: TRBV7-3
j_call: TRBJ2-2
cdr3_nt: TGTGCCAGCAGCCAGGGGCACGGGAACACCGGGGAGCTGTTTTTT
cdr3_aa: CASSQGHGNTGELFF

d_call: -
clone_size: few
v_call: TRBV18
j_call: TRBJ2-5
cdr3_nt: TGTGCCAGCTCACCCACAACCGCGGGGGAGACCCAGTACTTC
cdr3_aa: CASSPTTAGETQYF

d_call: TRBD1
clone_size: -
v_call: TRBV12-3/TRBV12-4
j_call: TRBJ1-3
cdr3_nt: TGTGCCAGCAGTCCACCGGGACAGGGATCTGAAAACACCATATATTTT
cdr3_aa: CASSPPGQGSENTIYF

d_call: -
clone_size: -
v_call: TRBV10-2
j_call: TRBJ1-2
cdr3_nt: TGCGCCAGCACAAGAGACAGGACCTATGGCTACACCTTC
cdr3_aa: CASTRDRTYGYTF

d_call: -
clone_size: few
v_call: TRBV3-1
j_call: TRBJ2-5
cdr3_nt: TGTGCCAGCGGCGACTCCGGAGTTTACCAAGAGACCCAGTACTTC
cdr3_aa: CASGDSGVYQETQYF

d_call: TRBD1
clone_size: few
v_call: TRBV19
j_call: TRBJ1-5
cdr3_nt: TGTGCCAGTAGGAGCAGGGGGAATAGCAATCAGCCCCAGCATTTT
cdr3_aa: CASRSRGNSNQPQHF

d_call: -
clone_size: -
v_call: TRBV6-1
j_call: TRBJ1-3
cdr3_nt: TGTGCCAGCAGTGAAGAGAGGCAGGGAGGGAGCTCTGGAAACACCATATATTTT
cdr3_aa: CASSEERQGGSSGNTIYF

d_call: -
clone_size: many
v_call: TRBV29-1
j_call: TRBJ2-3
cdr3_nt: TGCAGCGTTGAAGGGGGGCGAAGCACAGATACGCAGTATTTT
cdr3_aa: CSVEGGRSTDTQYF